Detailed here is one TCR beta chain. This sample is drawn from a study of blood T cell repertoires in COVID-19. Study background: Samples came from the United States, Italy and Spain, spanning acute and convalescent COVID-19. The cDNA or gDNA used as material had been derived from T cells, B-cell-depleted T cells, or PBMCs.

As processed by the authors: How many nucleated cells were present was estimated from reference gene primer amplification. The data were produced by immunoSEQ multiplex PCR, yet TCRdb's version contains in-frame clones alone and is incomplete. The V and J calls and clone size come from that table; D and trimming were worked out from the DNA. Of some 100,000 clones in the sample, roughly 82% are singletons; the top ten hold 7.9%. The CDR3 contains 16 residues. Germline V gene lookup returns CDR1 SGHTA and CDR2 FQGNSA. J was trimmed by 2 bases and V by 3 bases; bases with no gene match: 6. The sequenced sample consisted of peripheral blood. This TCR was sampled from a woman at least 80 years old with active or convalescent COVID-19. The chain uses TRBV7-2 and TRBJ2-2, with TRBD2 matching over 7 bases. CDR3 loop: CASSFQPGGNTGELFF. The CDR3 DNA is TGTGCCAGCAGCTTCCAACCGGGGGGAAACACCGGGGAGCTGTTTTTT. Supplemented by reference TRBV7-2 and TRBJ2-2, the full variable domain reads GAGVSQSPSNKVTEKGKDVELRCDPISGHTALYWYRQSLGQGLEFLIYFQGNSAPDKSGLPSDRFSAERTGGSVSTLTIQRTQQEDSAVYLCASSFQPGGNTGELFFGEGSRLTVL.